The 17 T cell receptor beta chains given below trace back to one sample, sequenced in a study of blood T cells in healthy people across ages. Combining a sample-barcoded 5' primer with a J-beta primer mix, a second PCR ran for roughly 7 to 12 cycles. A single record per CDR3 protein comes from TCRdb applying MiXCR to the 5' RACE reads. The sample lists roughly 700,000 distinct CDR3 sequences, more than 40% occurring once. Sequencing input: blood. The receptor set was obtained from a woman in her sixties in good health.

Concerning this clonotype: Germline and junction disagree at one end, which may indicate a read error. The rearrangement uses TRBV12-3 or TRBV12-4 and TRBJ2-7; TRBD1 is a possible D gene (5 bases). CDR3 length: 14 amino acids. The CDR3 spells CASTLGLGVYEQYF. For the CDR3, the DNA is TGTGCCAGCACTTTAGGGCTAGGGGTCTACGAGCAGTACTTC.

The CDR3 region is CATQLGLARISYNEQFF. CDR3 coding DNA: TGTGCCACCCAACTCGGACTAGCGAGAATATCCTACAATGAGCAGTTCTTC. V and J are TRBV6-2 or TRBV6-3 and TRBJ2-1; 9 bases fit TRBD2. CDR3 length equals 17 residues. The V gene end was trimmed by 10 bases and the J gene end by 1 base; junction bases not matched to a gene: 14. CDR1 MNHEY and CDR2 SVGEGT come from the germline V gene.

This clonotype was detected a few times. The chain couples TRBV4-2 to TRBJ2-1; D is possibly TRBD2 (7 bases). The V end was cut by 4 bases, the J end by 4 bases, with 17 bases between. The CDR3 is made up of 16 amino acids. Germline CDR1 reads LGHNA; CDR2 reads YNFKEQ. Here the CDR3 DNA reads TGTGCCAGCAGCCTAACCGGGGGGCGCCCTTACAATGAGCAGTTCTTC. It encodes CASSLTGGRPYNEQFF.

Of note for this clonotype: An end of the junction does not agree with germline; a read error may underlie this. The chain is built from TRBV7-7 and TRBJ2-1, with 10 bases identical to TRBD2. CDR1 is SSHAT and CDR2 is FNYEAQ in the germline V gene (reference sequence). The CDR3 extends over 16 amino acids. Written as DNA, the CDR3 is TGTGTCAGCAGCTTAGGGATAGCGGGAGGTAGGAATGAGCAGTTCTTC. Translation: CVSSLGIAGGRNEQFF.

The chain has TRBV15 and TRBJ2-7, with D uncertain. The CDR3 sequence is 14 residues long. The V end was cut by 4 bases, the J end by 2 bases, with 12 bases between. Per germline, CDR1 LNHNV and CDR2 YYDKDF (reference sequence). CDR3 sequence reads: CATSIARKAYEQYF. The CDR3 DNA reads TGTGCCACCAGCATTGCCAGAAAGGCCTACGAGCAGTACTTC.

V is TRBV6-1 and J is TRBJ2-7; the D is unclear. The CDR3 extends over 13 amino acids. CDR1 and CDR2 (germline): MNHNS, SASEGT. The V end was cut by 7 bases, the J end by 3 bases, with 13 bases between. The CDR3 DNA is TGTGCCAGCAATAGGGTAGGAAACTACGAGCAGTACTTC. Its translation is CASNRVGNYEQYF.

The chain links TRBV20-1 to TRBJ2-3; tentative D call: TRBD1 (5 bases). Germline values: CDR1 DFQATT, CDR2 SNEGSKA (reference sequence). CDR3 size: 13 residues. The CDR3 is CSPIGAAGDTQYF. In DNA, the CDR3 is TGCAGCCCTATAGGGGCCGCTGGAGATACGCAGTATTTT.

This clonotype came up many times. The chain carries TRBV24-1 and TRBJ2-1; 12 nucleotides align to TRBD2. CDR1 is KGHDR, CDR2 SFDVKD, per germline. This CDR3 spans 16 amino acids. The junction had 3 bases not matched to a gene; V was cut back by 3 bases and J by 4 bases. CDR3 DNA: TGTGCCACCAGTGATCCCGGGACTAGCGGGTACAATGAGCAGTTCTTC. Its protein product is CATSDPGTSGYNEQFF.

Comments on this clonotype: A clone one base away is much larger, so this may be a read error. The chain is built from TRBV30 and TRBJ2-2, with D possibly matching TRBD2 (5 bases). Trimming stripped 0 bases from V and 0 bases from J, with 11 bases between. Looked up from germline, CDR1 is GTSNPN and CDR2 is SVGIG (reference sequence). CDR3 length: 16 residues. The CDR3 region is CAWSVVGKTNTGELFF. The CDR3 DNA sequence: TGTGCCTGGAGTGTTGTCGGGAAGACGAACACCGGGGAGCTGTTTTTT.

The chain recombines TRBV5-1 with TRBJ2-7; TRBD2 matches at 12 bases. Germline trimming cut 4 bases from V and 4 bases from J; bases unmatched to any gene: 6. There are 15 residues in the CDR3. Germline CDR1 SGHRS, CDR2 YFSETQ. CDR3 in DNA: TGCGCCAGCAGCCCGGAGACTAGCGGGAGATACGAGCAGTACTTC. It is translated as CASSPETSGRYEQYF.

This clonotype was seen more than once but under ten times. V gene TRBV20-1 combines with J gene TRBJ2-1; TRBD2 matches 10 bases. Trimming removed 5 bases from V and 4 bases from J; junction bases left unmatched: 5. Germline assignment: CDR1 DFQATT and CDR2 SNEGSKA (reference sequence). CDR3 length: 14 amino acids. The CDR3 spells CSASPGLAYNEQFF. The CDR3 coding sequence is TGCAGTGCTTCACCGGGACTAGCGTACAATGAGCAGTTCTTC.

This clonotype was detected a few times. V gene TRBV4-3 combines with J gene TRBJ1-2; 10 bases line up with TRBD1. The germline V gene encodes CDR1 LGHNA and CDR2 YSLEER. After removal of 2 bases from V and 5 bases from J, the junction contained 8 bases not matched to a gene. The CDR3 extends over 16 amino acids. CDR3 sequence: CASSQQDRGFLYGYTF. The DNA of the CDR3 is TGCGCCAGCAGCCAACAGGACAGGGGGTTCCTTTATGGCTACACCTTC.

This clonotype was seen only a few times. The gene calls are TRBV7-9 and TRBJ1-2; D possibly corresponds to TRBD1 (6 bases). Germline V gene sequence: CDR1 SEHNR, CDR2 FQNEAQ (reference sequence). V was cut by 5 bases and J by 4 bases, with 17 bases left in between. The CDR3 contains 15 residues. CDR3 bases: TGTGCCAGCAGCAAACCGACAGGCGAGGTCTATGGCTACACCTTC. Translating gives CASSKPTGEVYGYTF.

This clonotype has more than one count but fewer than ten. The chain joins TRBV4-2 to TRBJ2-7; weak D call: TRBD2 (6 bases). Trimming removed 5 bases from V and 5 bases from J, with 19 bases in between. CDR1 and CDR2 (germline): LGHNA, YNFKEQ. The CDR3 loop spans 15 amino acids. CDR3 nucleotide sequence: TGTGCCAGCAGCGAGGAGGGGAAGTGGGCGGACGAGCAGTACTTC. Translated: CASSEEGKWADEQYF.

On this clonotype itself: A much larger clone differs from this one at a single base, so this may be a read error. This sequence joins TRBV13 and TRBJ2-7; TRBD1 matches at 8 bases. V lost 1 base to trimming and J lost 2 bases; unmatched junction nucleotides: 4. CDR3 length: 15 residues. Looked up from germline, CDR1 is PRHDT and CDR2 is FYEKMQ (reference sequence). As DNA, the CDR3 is TGTGCCAGCAGCTTAGCGCAGGGGGCGGCCTACGAGCAGTACTTC. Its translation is CASSLAQGAAYEQYF.

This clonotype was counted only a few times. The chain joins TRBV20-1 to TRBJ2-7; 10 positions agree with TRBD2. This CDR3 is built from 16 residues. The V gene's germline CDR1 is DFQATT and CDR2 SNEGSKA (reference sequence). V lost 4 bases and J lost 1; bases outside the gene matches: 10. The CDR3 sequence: CSATPASGSSSYEQYF. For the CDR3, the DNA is TGCAGTGCTACCCCGGCTAGCGGGAGTTCGTCCTACGAGCAGTACTTC.

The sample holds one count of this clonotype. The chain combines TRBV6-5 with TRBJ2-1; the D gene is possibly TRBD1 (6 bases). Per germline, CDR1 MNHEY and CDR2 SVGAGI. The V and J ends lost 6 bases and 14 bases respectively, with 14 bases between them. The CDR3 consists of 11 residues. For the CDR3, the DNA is TGTGCCAGCAGGAGGCGGCGACAGGAGTTCTTC. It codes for CASRRRRQEFF.